Presented here are 25 T cell receptor beta chains from one specimen sequenced in a study of cytomegalovirus exposure and HLA in healthy donors. The repertoire was sequenced with immunoSEQ multiplex PCR; TCRdb's copy has only in-frame clones and lacks some. This sample carries about 130,000 clones, around four fifths of them seen once, and the ten largest clones take 25% to 30%. Source material: PBMCs. The receptors were sampled from a man aged 25-45 years in good health and CMV-seropositive.

This clone was seen more than once but under ten times. The gene calls are TRBV11-2 and TRBJ2-4; maybe TRBD2 (6 bases). This CDR3 region has 15 residues. In germline, CDR1 is SGHAT, CDR2 FQNNGV. With 5 bases removed from V and 0 bases from J, the gap between germline ends came to 11 bases. DNA for the CDR3: TGTGCCAGCAGCCTTAGCGGAGTAGCCAAAAACATTCAGTACTTC. It specifies CASSLSGVAKNIQYF.

V is TRBV5-1 and J is TRBJ2-3; 8 bases align to TRBD2. The V and J ends lost 3 bases and 5 bases, in that order; junction bases with no gene match: 8. The CDR3 runs to 15 residues. Germline CDR1 reads SGHRS; CDR2 reads YFSETQ. The CDR3: CASSWGGLGGDTQYF. Here the CDR3 DNA reads TGCGCCAGCAGCTGGGGGGGACTAGGAGGAGATACGCAGTATTTT.

The gene calls are TRBV5-4 and TRBJ2-7, with 10 bases fitting TRBD2. There are 13 residues in the CDR3. Trimming removed 7 bases from V and 9 bases from J; junction bases left unmatched: 10. CDR1 is SGHNT and CDR2 is YYREEE in the germline V gene (reference sequence). The CDR3 DNA sequence: TGTGCCAGCGGAAGCGGGGGGGCGAGGGCGCAGTACTTC. It encodes CASGSGGARAQYF.

V usage is TRBV7-7 and J usage is TRBJ2-7, with TRBD1 identical over 8 bases. CDR1 and CDR2 (germline): SSHAT, FNYEAQ (reference sequence). After removal of 5 bases from V and 6 bases from J, the junction contained 6 bases not matched to a gene. The CDR3 is made up of 13 amino acids. The CDR3 nucleotides are TGTGCCAGCAGCCTATCAACAGGGGGCGAGCAGTACTTC. Translated: CASSLSTGGEQYF.

The CDR3 sequence: CASRQALRLYGYTF. Written as DNA, the CDR3 is TGTGCCAGTAGACAGGCGCTCCGCCTTTATGGCTACACCTTC. The chain combines TRBV6-6 with TRBJ1-2; D perhaps matches TRBD1 (6 bases). The CDR3 extends over 14 amino acids. Trimming stripped 9 bases from V and 5 bases from J, with 19 bases between. Germline loops: CDR1 MNHNY, CDR2 SVGAGI (reference sequence).

V and J are TRBV10-3 and TRBJ1-2; no definite D call. Per the germline V gene, CDR1 is ENHRY and CDR2 is SYGVKD. Trimming took 0 bases from V and 4 from J, leaving 12 bases between them. The CDR3 runs 15 residues. CDR3 protein: CAISESGAALYGYTF. CDR3 nucleotides: TGTGCCATCAGTGAGTCGGGAGCGGCGCTCTATGGCTACACCTTC.

This clone was seen more than once but under ten times. The genes are TRBV1 and TRBJ2-5; TRBD2 was called by the table and not checked on the DNA. TRBV1 constitutes a pseudogene. The length of the CDR3 is 13 residues. CDR3 residues: CTSRGLAEETQYF. In DNA, the CDR3 is TGCACCAGCAGAGGACTAGCGGAAGAGACCCAGTACTTC.

The chain employs TRBV18 and TRBJ1-3; a possible D gene is TRBD1 (6 bases). The CDR3 is 16 amino acids. Trimming took off 3 bases at V and 0 bases at J, with 12 bases between the two ends. CDR1 is KGHSH and CDR2 is LQKENI in the germline V gene. CDR3: CASSPGTISSGNTIYF. The CDR3 DNA follows: TGTGCCAGCTCACCCGGGACAATCTCCTCTGGAAACACCATATATTTT.

V is TRBV4-2 and J is TRBJ1-1, with a tentative D call TRBD1 (6 bases). CDR1 is LGHNA, CDR2 YNFKEQ, per germline. The V and J ends lost 5 bases and 3 bases respectively, with 16 bases between them. The CDR3 sequence is 15 residues long. The CDR3 DNA is TGTGCCAGCAGCTTTCGGTTGGGGGCTGACACTGAAGCTTTCTTT. Protein: CASSFRLGADTEAFF.

This CDR3 is CASSLDRGELFF. CDR3 coding DNA: TGTGCCAGCAGCCTGGATCGCGGGGAGCTGTTTTTT. The V gene is TRBV5-4, the J gene TRBJ2-2; D not certain. Trimming cost V 4 bases and J 7 bases, with 8 bases left between them. The CDR3 consists of 12 residues. Germline V gene sequence: CDR1 SGHNT, CDR2 YYREEE (reference sequence).

This CDR3 reads CASSLTGGVTEAFF. Written as DNA, the CDR3 is TGTGCCAGCAGTCTGACAGGGGGGGTCACTGAAGCTTTCTTT. This chain uses TRBV27 with TRBJ1-1; the match to TRBD1 covers 9 bases. CDR1 is MNHEY, CDR2 SMNVEV, per germline (reference sequence). The junction had 5 bases not matched to a gene; V was cut back by 5 bases and J by 4 bases. CDR3 length: 14 amino acids.

This clone was counted once. The chain is built from TRBV7-2 and TRBJ2-2; no firm D call. The CDR3 sequence is 16 residues long. V lost 1 base and J 5 bases, leaving 14 bases between the germline ends. Germline V gene data show CDR1 as SGHTA and CDR2 as FQGNSA. DNA for the CDR3: TGTGCCAGCAGCTTAGGAGTCCTAGTACTAACCGGGGAGCTGTTTTTT. It yields the protein CASSLGVLVLTGELFF.

The chain employs TRBV18 and TRBJ1-2; 12 bases match TRBD1. The junction had 3 bases not matched to a gene; V was cut back by 3 bases and J by 7 bases. The CDR3 is 14 amino acids. Germline CDR1 is KGHSH and CDR2 is LQKENI. The CDR3 DNA reads TGTGCCAGCTCACCGGGACAGGGGGCCTTTGGCTACACCTTC. Translated, it gives CASSPGQGAFGYTF.

The CDR3 bases are TGTGCCAGCAGCGGATACGGGGATCATGTATCCTATAATTCACCCCTCCACTTT. This codes for CASSGYGDHVSYNSPLHF. V usage is TRBV25-1 and J usage is TRBJ1-6; D remains unclear. The CDR3 consists of 18 residues. Germline-derived CDR1 and CDR2 are MGHDK and SYGVNS. Trimming removed 6 bases from V and 1 base from J, with 19 bases in between.

The V call is TRBV5-4, the J call TRBJ1-4, with D possibly being TRBD1 (6 bases). V lost 1 base to trimming and J lost 7 bases, with 11 bases between them. The CDR3 is made up of 14 amino acids. Germline V gene data show CDR1 as SGHNT and CDR2 as YYREEE (reference sequence). The CDR3: CASSLQGWGEKLFF. Here the CDR3 DNA reads TGTGCCAGCAGCTTGCAGGGGTGGGGTGAAAAACTGTTTTTT.

The genes are TRBV2 and TRBJ1-2, with a weak D call TRBD1 (6 bases). The CDR3 is 14 amino acids. Germline V lookup: CDR1 SNHLY, CDR2 FYNNEI. Trimming took off 6 bases at V and 4 bases at J, with 15 bases between the two ends. CDR3 nucleotides: TGTGCCAGCAGACCAGGACAGTCGGCCTATGGCTACACCTTC. Its translation is CASRPGQSAYGYTF.

CDR3 DNA sequence: TGCGCCAGCAGCTTGGTAGCGGGAGGATCGAACACCGGGGAGCTGTTTTTT. This codes for CASSLVAGGSNTGELFF. The chain couples TRBV5-1 to TRBJ2-2; TRBD2 matches at 10 bases. CDR1 SGHRS and CDR2 YFSETQ come from the germline V gene. Germline trimming cut 0 bases from V and 0 bases from J; bases unmatched to any gene: 2. CDR3 length equals 17 residues.

CDR3 loop: CASRLYSQDEQYF. The CDR3 DNA sequence: TGTGCCAGCCGCCTCTATTCCCAGGACGAGCAGTACTTC. The chain links TRBV11-2 to TRBJ2-7; D remains ambiguous. V lost 8 bases and J 5 bases, leaving 16 bases between the germline ends. This CDR3 has 13 amino acids. Germline lookup yields CDR1 SGHAT and CDR2 FQNNGV.

This clone was observed a single time. J is TRBJ1-5 and V is TRBV7-2, with D possibly TRBD1 on 6 matching bases. The CDR3 consists of 16 residues. In germline, CDR1 is SGHTA, CDR2 FQGNSA. Trimming took off 4 bases at V and 3 bases at J, with 16 bases between the two ends. The CDR3 sequence: CASSSRDIRANQPQHF. CDR3 in DNA: TGTGCCAGCAGCTCCAGGGACATTAGGGCCAATCAGCCCCAGCATTTT.

The chain has TRBV7-8 and TRBJ2-3, with D possibly being TRBD2 (5 bases). The CDR3 sequence is 17 residues long. V shed 4 bases and J shed 2 bases, with 19 bases lying between them. Germline CDR1 and CDR2: SGHVS and FQNEAQ. CDR3 loop: CASSSLPSIQITDTQYF. CDR3 sequence (DNA): TGTGCCAGCAGCTCCCTCCCTAGCATACAGATCACAGATACGCAGTATTTT.

The count of this clone is one. The chain links TRBV4-1 to TRBJ2-3; the D gene is possibly TRBD1 (6 bases). V lost 0 bases to trimming and J lost 2 bases, with 15 bases between them. CDR1 is MGHRA and CDR2 is YSYEKL in the germline V gene. The length of the CDR3 is 17 residues. CDR3 loop: CASSQDPDSTYTDTQYF. Written as DNA, the CDR3 is TGCGCCAGCAGCCAAGATCCGGACAGTACTTACACAGATACGCAGTATTTT.

This chain uses TRBV29-1 with TRBJ2-7, with 11 bases that match TRBD2. Germline loops: CDR1 SQVTM, CDR2 ANQGSEA. The V and J ends lost 6 bases and 5 bases, in that order; junction bases with no gene match: 6. This CDR3 has 13 amino acids. CDR3 nucleotides: TGCAGCGTAGTAGCGGGAGGGCCGCACGAGCAGTACTTC. Amino acids: CSVVAGGPHEQYF.

J is TRBJ2-7 and V is TRBV19; 10 bases agree with TRBD1. J lost 5 bases, V lost 4 bases, and 5 bases had no gene match. Germline V gene lookup returns CDR1 LNHDA and CDR2 SQIVND (reference sequence). This CDR3 comprises 14 residues. The CDR3 sequence: CASSTGQGRNEQYF. DNA of the CDR3: TGTGCCAGTAGTACGGGACAGGGGAGAAACGAGCAGTACTTC.

This chain joins TRBV9 and TRBJ2-3, with TRBD2 identical over 8 bases. Germline values: CDR1 SGDLS, CDR2 YYNGEE. The CDR3 consists of 15 residues. V lost 4 bases and J lost 1; bases outside the gene matches: 5. The DNA of the CDR3 is TGTGCCAGCAGCATACTAGCGGACGGCACAGATACGCAGTATTTT. Translation gives CASSILADGTDTQYF. The full variable domain, rest sourced from reference TRBV9 and TRBJ2-3, is DSGVTQTPKHLITATGQRVTLRCSPRSGDLSVYWYQQSLDQGLQFLIQYYNGEERAKGNILERFSAQQFPDLHSELNLSSLELGDSALYFCASSILADGTDTQYFGPGTRLTVL.

This chain uses TRBV27 with TRBJ2-1; D is undetermined. Trimming removed 8 bases at V and 5 bases at J, with 19 bases between. CDR1 MNHEY and CDR2 SMNVEV come from the germline V gene (reference sequence). There are 15 residues in the CDR3. CDR3 sequence: CASATWVRPHNEQFF. In DNA form, the CDR3 reads TGTGCCAGCGCGACCTGGGTGAGGCCCCACAATGAGCAGTTCTTC.